These 28 T cell receptor beta chains were all obtained from the same sample, sequenced in a study of neoadjuvant nivolumab and ipilimumab in lung cancer. Only in-frame clones appear in the TCRdb table, and some are missing; sequencing was by immunoSEQ multiplex PCR. The repertoire holds approximately 20,000 clones, 87% seen once, with over 2% in the top ten. This specimen consisted of peripheral blood, obtained before neoadjuvant nivolumab, alone or with ipilimumab. The receptors derive from an adult with non-small cell lung cancer.

The chain's CDR3 is CASSLAFGLAGIYEQYF. CDR3 DNA sequence: TGTGCCAGCAGCTTAGCTTTCGGACTAGCGGGGATCTACGAGCAGTACTTC. The chain has TRBV11-3 and TRBJ2-7; 12 positions match TRBD2. Unmatched junction bases numbered 7, after V lost 1 base and J lost 3 bases. Germline V gives CDR1 SGHNT, CDR2 YENEEA. This CDR3 has 17 residues.

The chain has TRBV18 and TRBJ2-2; TRBD1 matches 7 bases. CDR3 size: 15 residues. V shed 2 bases, J shed 7 bases, and the junction held 7 bases outside the gene matches. CDR1 is KGHSH, CDR2 LQKENI, per germline. CDR3 sequence: CASSPTTGTHGELFF. The CDR3 region has the DNA TGTGCCAGCTCACCAACGACAGGGACGCACGGGGAGCTGTTTTTT. Combining the CDR3 with reference TRBV18 and TRBJ2-2 gives the whole variable domain NAGVMQNPRHLVRRRGQEARLRCSPMKGHSHVYWYRQLPEEGLKFMVYLQKENIIDESGMPKERFSAEFPKEGPSILRIQQVVRGDSAAYFCASSPTTGTHGELFFGEGSRLTVL.

The chain carries TRBV7-9 and TRBJ2-3; D possibly corresponds to TRBD1 (6 bases). CDR1 SEHNR and CDR2 FQNEAQ come from the germline V gene (reference sequence). V was cut by 2 bases and J by 4 bases, with 16 bases left in between. The CDR3 has 16 residues. The CDR3 coding sequence is TGTGCCAGCAGCTTACAAAAAGGCACAGGGTCAGATACGCAGTATTTT. Translation: CASSLQKGTGSDTQYF. The complete variable domain, with remaining parts taken from reference TRBV7-9 and TRBJ2-3, reads DTGVSQNPRHKITKRGQNVTFRCDPISEHNRLYWYRQTLGQGPEFLTYFQNEAQLEKSRLLSDRFSAERPKGSFSTLEIQRTEQGDSAMYLCASSLQKGTGSDTQYFGPGTRLTVL.

This chain joins TRBV7-9 and TRBJ2-1; TRBD2 might be the D (5 bases). V was cut by 1 base and J by 3 bases, with 7 bases left in between. The CDR3 loop spans 14 amino acids. Germline loops: CDR1 SEHNR, CDR2 FQNEAQ (reference sequence). The DNA for the CDR3 is TGTGCCAGCAGCTTAGGGGAGAACTACAATGAGCAGTTCTTC. Translating gives CASSLGENYNEQFF.

The V call is TRBV6-5, the J call TRBJ2-7, with TRBD2 identical over 8 bases. Germline assignment: CDR1 MNHEY and CDR2 SVGAGI. The V gene end was trimmed by 8 bases and the J gene end by 6 bases; junction bases not matched to a gene: 9. This CDR3 has 13 residues. CDR3 nucleotides: TGTGCCAGCTCCGGGACTAGGGGAGTCGAGCAGTACTTC. It is translated as CASSGTRGVEQYF.

Points on this clone: Other nucleotide sequences in the sample specify the same CDR3. The chain combines TRBV5-6 with TRBJ2-4; D is ambiguous. This CDR3 is 14 amino acids long. Per the germline V gene, CDR1 is SGHDT and CDR2 is YYEEEE. V gave up 0 bases and J gave up 1 base, with 5 bases separating them. For the CDR3, the DNA is TGTGCCAGCAGCTTGGGCAGGGCCAAAAACATTCAGTACTTC. Protein: CASSLGRAKNIQYF.

The chain has TRBV9 and TRBJ2-5; 9 bases match TRBD2. V lost 0 bases, J lost 5 bases, and 8 bases stayed unmatched. This CDR3 contains 16 residues. Germline V gene data show CDR1 as SGDLS and CDR2 as YYNGEE. The CDR3 DNA follows: TGTGCCAGCAGCGTAGACGCGGGAGGGCCCTATGAGACCCAGTACTTC. Amino acids: CASSVDAGGPYETQYF.

The V and J genes are TRBV9 and TRBJ2-5; 7 bases align to TRBD2. Germline values: CDR1 SGDLS, CDR2 YYNGEE. V was pared by 4 bases and J by 5 bases, with 8 bases of the junction left unmatched. The length of the CDR3 is 14 residues. The DNA of the CDR3 is TGTGCCAGCAGCCGGGCGGGAGAGGGCGAGACCCAGTACTTC. Its translation is CASSRAGEGETQYF.

The rearrangement joins TRBV2 to TRBJ2-3; TRBD1 agrees at 10 bases. After removal of 7 bases from V and 6 bases from J, the junction contained 7 bases not matched to a gene. Germline CDR1 reads SNHLY; CDR2 reads FYNNEI. The CDR3 spans 14 residues. CDR3 region: CASNRDRGQDTQYF. CDR3 in DNA: TGTGCCAGCAACAGGGACAGGGGCCAGGATACGCAGTATTTT.

This clone was observed a handful of times. This chain links TRBV7-2 with TRBJ1-1; TRBD1 matches at 8 bases. Per the germline V gene, CDR1 is SGHTA and CDR2 is FQGNSA. The CDR3 is 13 residues long. V was clipped by 2 bases and J by 6 bases; unmatched bases: 2. The DNA for the CDR3 is TGTGCCAGCAGCTTACAGGGGGCGTCTGAAGCTTTCTTT. This gives the protein CASSLQGASEAFF.

The V gene is TRBV5-4, the J gene TRBJ1-2; 11 bases line up with TRBD1. This CDR3 region has 17 residues. V gave up 5 bases and J gave up 4 bases; unmatched junction bases: 13. Germline V gene data show CDR1 as SGHNT and CDR2 as YYREEE (reference sequence). CDR3 nucleotides: TGTGCCAGCAGTTGGTTTGGGACAGGGGGGTTCTCCTATGGCTACACCTTC. Translating it yields CASSWFGTGGFSYGYTF.

The J gene is TRBJ1-1, the V gene TRBV6-5; D gene uncertain. Looked up from germline, CDR1 is MNHEY and CDR2 is SVGAGI. V was cut by 6 bases and J by 5 bases, with 16 bases left in between. This CDR3 region has 14 residues. The CDR3 sequence: CASRTTSPWTEAFF. The CDR3, as DNA: TGTGCCAGCAGAACCACGAGCCCGTGGACTGAAGCTTTCTTT.

The J gene is TRBJ1-1, the V gene TRBV6-5, with 8 bases that match TRBD1. CDR3 length: 13 amino acids. With V trimmed by 7 bases and J by 5 bases, 6 bases remained unmatched. CDR1 is MNHEY and CDR2 is SVGAGI in the germline V gene. The CDR3 region is CASTQGARTEAFF. The CDR3 bases are TGTGCCAGCACCCAGGGGGCGCGGACTGAAGCTTTCTTT.

V and J are TRBV5-5 and TRBJ2-7; D remains ambiguous. CDR1 and CDR2 (germline): SGHKS, YYEKEE (reference sequence). CDR3 length: 15 amino acids. Trimming cost V 1 base and J 2 bases, with 13 bases left between them. CDR3 bases: TGTGCCAGCAGCTTGTTGGCATACCCGACCTACGAGCAGTACTTC. It is translated as CASSLLAYPTYEQYF.

The V gene is TRBV4-1, the J gene TRBJ2-7; TRBD1 aligns across 8 bases. CDR3 length: 15 amino acids. CDR1 is MGHRA and CDR2 is YSYEKL in the germline V gene. The ends lost 0 bases at V and 2 bases at J; junction bases unmatched: 3. CDR3 sequence (DNA): TGCGCCAGCAGCCAAGATGAGACAGGGGCCTACGAGCAGTACTTC. Protein product: CASSQDETGAYEQYF.

V and J are TRBV18 and TRBJ1-1; D not resolved. V dropped 3 bases and J dropped 1 base, with 9 bases sitting between them. CDR1 KGHSH and CDR2 LQKENI come from the germline V gene. This CDR3 is built from 14 residues. The CDR3: CASSPVPANTEAFF. The CDR3 bases are TGTGCCAGCTCACCTGTGCCGGCGAACACTGAAGCTTTCTTT. Full variable domain (remainder filled in from reference TRBV18 and TRBJ1-1): NAGVMQNPRHLVRRRGQEARLRCSPMKGHSHVYWYRQLPEEGLKFMVYLQKENIIDESGMPKERFSAEFPKEGPSILRIQQVVRGDSAAYFCASSPVPANTEAFFGQGTRLTVV.

This rearrangement joins TRBV18 to TRBJ2-2; D is unclear. Trimming took 1 base from V and 1 from J, leaving 7 bases between them. Germline V gene sequence: CDR1 KGHSH, CDR2 LQKENI. The length of the CDR3 is 15 residues. This CDR3 reads CASSPQPGNTGELFF. DNA for the CDR3: TGTGCCAGCTCACCACAGCCAGGGAACACCGGGGAGCTGTTTTTT.

The rearrangement joins TRBV5-1 to TRBJ1-1; 7 positions agree with TRBD1. Looked up from germline, CDR1 is SGHRS and CDR2 is YFSETQ. V shed 4 bases, J shed 5 bases, and the junction held 14 bases outside the gene matches. The CDR3 is 16 residues long. CDR3 DNA: TGCGCCAGCAGCCTACGGACAGGAGGGAGCCAAACTGAAGCTTTCTTT. Amino acid sequence: CASSLRTGGSQTEAFF.

V usage is TRBV30 and J usage is TRBJ1-3, with 7 bases matching TRBD1. Trimming took 2 bases from V and 1 from J; bases not matched to a gene: 5. The germline V gene encodes CDR1 GTSNPN and CDR2 SVGIG (reference sequence). CDR3 length: 15 amino acids. DNA for the CDR3: TGTGCCTGGAGTCCCTTCAGGGGGTCTGGAAACACCATATATTTT. This translates into CAWSPFRGSGNTIYF.

The J gene is TRBJ2-7, the V gene TRBV2; D is possibly TRBD2 (6 bases). The V gene lost 7 bases and the J gene lost 7 bases, with 11 bases spanning the gap. Germline V gene lookup returns CDR1 SNHLY and CDR2 FYNNEI. The CDR3 is made up of 11 amino acids. CDR3: CASTGSREQYF. CDR3 coding DNA: TGTGCCAGCACCGGGAGCAGGGAGCAGTACTTC.

The rearrangement joins TRBV19 to TRBJ2-7; D gene uncertain. Germline CDR1 LNHDA, CDR2 SQIVND (reference sequence). The length of the CDR3 is 13 residues. Deletions cut 5 bases from V and 2 bases from J, with 10 bases between. CDR3 protein: CASSYGLAYEQYF. The DNA of the CDR3 is TGTGCCAGTAGTTACGGTCTGGCCTACGAGCAGTACTTC.

The J gene is TRBJ1-3, the V gene TRBV18; 9 nucleotides agree with TRBD1. V was pared by 6 bases and J by 1 base, with 4 bases of the junction left unmatched. Germline CDR1 is KGHSH and CDR2 is LQKENI. The CDR3 runs 15 residues. The CDR3 region has the DNA TGTGCCAGCTCTCGACAGGGGGGATCTGGAAACACCATATATTTT. Protein sequence: CASSRQGGSGNTIYF.

The CDR3 spells CATSSAPSVEQFF. CDR3 DNA: TGTGCCACCAGCAGTGCCCCTAGCGTGGAGCAGTTCTTC. The V call is TRBV15, the J call TRBJ2-1, with a tentative D call TRBD2 (6 bases). The germline V and J ends were trimmed by 3 bases and 10 bases, with 13 bases remaining between them. The CDR3 runs 13 residues. CDR1 and CDR2 from the germline V gene are LNHNV and YYDKDF (reference sequence). The entire variable domain, with the rest obtained from reference TRBV15 and TRBJ2-1, is as follows: DAMVIQNPRYQVTQFGKPVTLSCSQTLNHNVMYWYQQKSSQAPKLLFHYYDKDFNNEADTPDNFQSRRPNTSFCFLDIRSPGLGDTAMYLCATSSAPSVEQFFGPGTRLTVL.

This chain joins TRBV5-1 and TRBJ2-3, with no clear D. V was cut by 1 base and J by 3 bases, with 0 bases left in between. The CDR3 runs to 11 residues. The germline gives CDR1 SGHRS, CDR2 YFSETQ. The CDR3 is CASSLTDTQYF. In DNA, the CDR3 is TGCGCCAGCAGCTTGACAGATACGCAGTATTTT.

The chain has TRBV6-5 and TRBJ2-7, with TRBD2 as a possible D gene (6 bases). The length of the CDR3 is 15 residues. V was clipped by 6 bases and J by 5 bases, with 20 bases between them. Germline CDR1 and CDR2: MNHEY and SVGAGI. The DNA of the CDR3 is TGTGCCAGCAGATTATCTCGGCGGCCGGGGGACGAGCAGTACTTC. Protein product: CASRLSRRPGDEQYF.

V is TRBV29-1 and J is TRBJ1-1; D is possibly TRBD1 (5 bases). Trimming cost V 6 bases and J 1 base, with 12 bases left between them. The CDR3 spans 13 residues. CDR1 is SQVTM and CDR2 is ANQGSEA in the germline V gene. The CDR3 region has the DNA TGCAGCGTGGCAAGTCAGGGGAACACTGAAGCTTTCTTT. Translating it yields CSVASQGNTEAFF.

This chain joins TRBV7-9 and TRBJ1-2; maybe TRBD1 (6 bases). Germline CDR1 SEHNR, CDR2 FQNEAQ (reference sequence). Trimming took 8 bases from V and 0 from J, leaving 16 bases between them. The CDR3 covers 15 residues. CDR3 DNA: TGTGCCAGCCGACCCCTGACAGGCTCTAACTATGGCTACACCTTC. Translating it yields CASRPLTGSNYGYTF.

The rearrangement uses TRBV29-1 and TRBJ1-2, with D perhaps matching TRBD1 (5 bases). Trimming cost V 2 bases and J 8 bases, with 18 bases left between them. CDR3 length: 14 residues. Germline-derived CDR1 and CDR2 are SQVTM and ANQGSEA. The CDR3 region is CSVERESVGGGYTF. CDR3 in DNA: TGCAGCGTTGAACGTGAAAGCGTCGGGGGAGGCTACACCTTC.